The rows below give T cell receptor beta chains drawn from one sample of a study of spatial heterogeneity in lung cancer. Each CDR3 protein gets one entry after TCRdb re-called the 5' RACE reads with MiXCR. The sample lists about 87,000 distinct CDR3 sequences, around 19% occurring once. Sequenced material: PBMCs, taken at follow-up. The origin of the receptors is a male donor with early-stage non-small cell lung cancer. The CDR3 runs from the conserved cysteine through the conserved F or W. D genes are given only for firm matches. Clone size is given for some rows only: seen once, a few or many times, or a class if the clone is expanded.

>.|TRBJ1-2|TRBV7-9|.
TGTGCCAGCAGCTTAGGTCTCTATGGCTACACCTTC
CASSLGLYGYTF
>.|TRBJ2-7|TRBV18|few
TGTGCCAGCTCACCAAAATCTGAATACGAGCAGTACTTC
CASSPKSEYEQYF
>TRBD2|TRBJ2-3|TRBV7-2|few
TGTGCCAGCAGCCGGGGGGTCGTAGGGTCAGATACGCAGTATTTT
CASSRGVVGSDTQYF
>.|TRBJ2-4|TRBV10-3|.
TGTGCCATCAGTGAAGTTAGGTCAGTGCCCAAAAACATTCAGTACTTC
CAISEVRSVPKNIQYF
>.|TRBJ2-1|TRBV11-2|.
TGTGCCAGCAGCCCTACGACTGAGCAGTTCTTC
CASSPTTEQFF
>.|TRBJ1-3|TRBV3-1|few
TGTGCCAGCAGCCACCAACCGGGACCACTCGGAAACACCATATATTTT
CASSHQPGPLGNTIYF
>.|TRBJ2-6|TRBV24-1|.
TGTGCCACCAGTGATCCCGGGACAGGGGCCAACGTCCTGACTTTC
CATSDPGTGANVLTF
>TRBD2|TRBJ2-5|TRBV12-3/TRBV12-4|few
TGTGCCAGCAGACGAACTAGCGGGGGCTCGGAGACCCAGTACTTC
CASRRTSGGSETQYF
>.|TRBJ1-1|TRBV30|few
TGTGCTGTCACTCGGTCAGCCAACACTGAAGCTTTCTTT
CAVTRSANTEAFF
>TRBD1|TRBJ2-1|TRBV5-1|.
TGCGCCAGCAGCTCCGGACAGGGATCCGGCAATGAGCAGTTCTTC
CASSSGQGSGNEQFF
>.|TRBJ1-2|TRBV20-1|few
TGCAGTGCCACCCGGGGGCCTAACTATGGCTACACCTTC
CSATRGPNYGYTF
>.|TRBJ1-6|TRBV11-2|.
TGTGCCAGCAGTTACGCCCGGACCTCCTATAATTCACCCCTCCACTTT
CASSYARTSYNSPLHF
>.|TRBJ1-2|TRBV20-1|.
TGCAGTGCAATTCTAGGGTCCCTTAACTATGGCTACACCTTC
CSAILGSLNYGYTF
>TRBD1|TRBJ1-1|TRBV5-6|.
TGTGCCAGCAGCCCCGCAACAGGGGTGGACACTGAAGCTTTCTTT
CASSPATGVDTEAFF
>.|TRBJ2-2|TRBV15|many
TGTGCCACCAGCAGAATTTTCTCCGACACCGGGGAGCTGTTTTTT
CATSRIFSDTGELFF
>TRBD1|TRBJ2-5|TRBV29-1|few
TGCAGCGTTGAAGGCCAGGGGGCGATGACCCAGTACTTC
CSVEGQGAMTQYF
>TRBD2|TRBJ2-1|TRBV12-5|many
TGTGCTAGTGGTTCGCTAGCCAGCGGGAGGGGGTTCAATGAGCAGTTCTTC
CASGSLASGRGFNEQFF
>.|TRBJ1-2|TRBV12-3/TRBV12-4|.
TGTGCCAGCAGCCCCGGGGGCCAGCAGAGAGGCTACACCTTC
CASSPGGQQRGYTF
>.|TRBJ1-3|TRBV20-1|few
TGCAGTGCTGCCGGGACCAACCTGATGAGAGGAAACACCATATATTTT
CSAAGTNLMRGNTIYF
>.|TRBJ2-2|TRBV6-5|.
TGTGCCAGCAGCCGTCTCGGGGCGACCGGGGAGCTGTTTTTT
CASSRLGATGELFF
>.|TRBJ1-2|TRBV30|many
TGTGCCTGGAGTGACAGGGAAAATGGCTACACCTTC
CAWSDRENGYTF
>.|TRBJ1-1|TRBV15|.
TGTGTCACCAGCAGAGATCCCTCCACTGAAGCTTTCTTT
CVTSRDPSTEAFF
>.|TRBJ1-1|TRBV2|.
TGTGCCAGCAGTGAGACGGGGGGCGCGAACACTGAAGCTTTCTTT
CASSETGGANTEAFF
>.|TRBJ1-2|TRBV7-2|.
TGTGCCAGCAGCCTAACCTATGGCTACACCTTC
CASSLTYGYTF
>TRBD2|TRBJ2-7|TRBV6-1|few
TGTGCCAGCTCAGCTGGACTAGCGGGCCTCTACGAGCAGTACTTC
CASSAGLAGLYEQYF
>.|TRBJ2-1|TRBV11-3|once
TGTGCCAGCAGCTTAGATCTCGGAAAGCAGTTCTTC
CASSLDLGKQFF
>.|TRBJ1-2|TRBV6-5|few
TGTGCCAGCAGTTACTCCGGGAGGCAGCTACATGGCTACACCTTC
CASSYSGRQLHGYTF
>TRBD1|TRBJ1-4|TRBV18|once
TGTGCCAGCTCACCACCGATACAGGGGGCTAGTGAAAAACTGTTTTTT
CASSPPIQGASEKLFF
>.|TRBJ2-5|TRBV7-2|many
TGTGCCAGCAGCTTCACAGGGTTGGAGACCCAGTACTTC
CASSFTGLETQYF
>.|TRBJ1-2|TRBV6-1|few
TGTGCCAGCAATTTGGAAGTAAACTATGGCTACACCTTC
CASNLEVNYGYTF
>.|TRBJ2-7|TRBV20-1|.
TGCAGTGCTAGGGCCTTAGGGAGGTTAGGCTACGAGCAGTACTTC
CSARALGRLGYEQYF
>TRBD1|TRBJ1-1|TRBV15|many
TGTGCCACGGGACAGGGAGGCACTGAAGCTTTCTTT
CATGQGGTEAFF
>TRBD2|TRBJ2-7|TRBV6-4|.
TGTGCCAGCGACTCTAGCGGGAGGGGGGACGAGCAGTACTTC
CASDSSGRGDEQYF
>TRBD1|TRBJ2-1|TRBV29-1|.
TGCAGCGTGGGGGCGGGACAGGGATACAATGAGCAGTTCTTC
CSVGAGQGYNEQFF
>TRBD1|TRBJ1-2|TRBV20-1|many
TGCAGTGCTAGAGATGAGGGGGCGGGAGACTATGGCTACACCTTC
CSARDEGAGDYGYTF
>.|TRBJ1-1|TRBV6-6|many
TGTGCCAGCAGTCCAGACACGGAGCGTCCAGCTTTCTTT
CASSPDTERPAFF
>TRBD1|TRBJ1-6|TRBV10-3|.
TGTGCCATCAGGGACAGGGCTGACAATTCACCCCTCCACTTT
CAIRDRADNSPLHF
>.|TRBJ1-1|TRBV7-6|.
TGTGCCAGCAGCTTAGGGACGGCTATGAACACTGAAGCTTTCTTT
CASSLGTAMNTEAFF
>TRBD1|TRBJ1-1|TRBV5-1|few
TGCGCCAGCAGCCCCGGGGACAGTCTAAGGAACACTGAAGCTTTCTTT
CASSPGDSLRNTEAFF
>TRBD2|TRBJ2-2|TRBV6-6|few
TGTGCCAGCAGACTAACTAGCGAATTAGCCGGGGAGCTGTTTTTT
CASRLTSELAGELFF
>.|TRBJ2-7|TRBV6-6|few
TGTGCCAGCAGAGTACAGGGTGCGTTGTACGAGCAGTACTTC
CASRVQGALYEQYF
>.|TRBJ1-1|TRBV9|.
TGTGCCAGCAGCGTAGAGGCCAGGGAGAGGGCTGAAGCTTTCTTT
CASSVEARERAEAFF
>TRBD1|TRBJ2-7|TRBV28|.
TGTGCCAGCAGCACGAGGGACAGGAAGGTCCACGAGCAGTACTTC
CASSTRDRKVHEQYF
>.|TRBJ1-5|TRBV6-1|few
TGTGCCAGCAGTGAAGGAGGGACCAGCAATCAGCCCCAGCATTTT
CASSEGGTSNQPQHF
>.|TRBJ2-2|TRBV6-5|.
TGTGCCAGCAGTACGGGCCAAGAAGCCGGGGAGCTGTTTTTT
CASSTGQEAGELFF
>.|TRBJ1-4|TRBV7-9|few
TGTGCCAGCAGCTTGGCAGGAACCGAAAAACTGTTTTTT
CASSLAGTEKLFF
>.|TRBJ2-4|TRBV6-2/TRBV6-3|.
TGTGCCAGCAGTCCAAACAGGGCTCTAGCCAAAAACATTCAGTACTTC
CASSPNRALAKNIQYF
>.|TRBJ1-4|TRBV12-3/TRBV12-4|many
TGTGCCACCTCTTCGGGGGGCACTAATGAAAAACTGTTTTTT
CATSSGGTNEKLFF
>.|TRBJ2-1|TRBV4-1|.
TGCGCCAGCAGCCAGGGACTCCAACCGCTGAAGTTCTTC
CASSQGLQPLKFF
>.|TRBJ1-1|TRBV19|.
TGTGCCAGTAAAAAAGACAGGTCTTCGAACACTGAAGCTTTCTTT
CASKKDRSSNTEAFF
>TRBD1|TRBJ1-1|TRBV9|.
TGTGCCAGCAGCGACCCCGTTGACTACAGGGGGGGAGGCACTGAAGCTTTCTTT
CASSDPVDYRGGGTEAFF
>.|TRBJ2-3|TRBV2|few
TGTGCCAGCTCAAGGCAGTTTTATACGCAGTATTTT
CASSRQFYTQYF
>.|TRBJ2-3|TRBV11-2|many
TGTGCCAGCAGCTTAGATGACGGGCATAGCACAGATACGCAGTATTTT
CASSLDDGHSTDTQYF
>TRBD1|TRBJ2-5|TRBV6-1|.
TGTGCCAGCAGCTGGACAGGGCCAGAGACCCAGTACTTC
CASSWTGPETQYF